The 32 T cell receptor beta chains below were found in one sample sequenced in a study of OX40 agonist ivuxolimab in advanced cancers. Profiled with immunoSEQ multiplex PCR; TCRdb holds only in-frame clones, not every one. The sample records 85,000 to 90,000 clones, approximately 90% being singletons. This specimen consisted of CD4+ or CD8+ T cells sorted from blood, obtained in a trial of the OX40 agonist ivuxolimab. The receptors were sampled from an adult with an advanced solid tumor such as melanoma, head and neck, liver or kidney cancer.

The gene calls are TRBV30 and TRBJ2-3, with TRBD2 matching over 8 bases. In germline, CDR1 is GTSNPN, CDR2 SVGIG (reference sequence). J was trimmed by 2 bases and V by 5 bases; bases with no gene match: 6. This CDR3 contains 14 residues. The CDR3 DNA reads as TGTGCCTGGGCGGGGGGCGGAATCACAGATACGCAGTATTTT. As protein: CAWAGGGITDTQYF.

The CDR3 is CASSLSTGNEQYF. CDR3 nucleotide sequence: TGTGCCAGCTCACTAAGTACAGGGAACGAGCAGTACTTC. The chain has TRBV18 and TRBJ2-7; D is perhaps TRBD1 (6 bases). V was cut by 4 bases and J by 5 bases, with 12 bases left in between. Germline-derived CDR1 and CDR2 are KGHSH and LQKENI. The CDR3 covers 13 residues.

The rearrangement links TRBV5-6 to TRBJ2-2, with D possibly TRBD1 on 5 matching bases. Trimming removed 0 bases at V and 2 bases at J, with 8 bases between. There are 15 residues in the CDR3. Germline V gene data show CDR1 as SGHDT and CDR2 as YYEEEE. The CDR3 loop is CASSLAGFNTGELFF. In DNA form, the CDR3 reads TGTGCCAGCAGCTTGGCAGGGTTCAACACCGGGGAGCTGTTTTTT.

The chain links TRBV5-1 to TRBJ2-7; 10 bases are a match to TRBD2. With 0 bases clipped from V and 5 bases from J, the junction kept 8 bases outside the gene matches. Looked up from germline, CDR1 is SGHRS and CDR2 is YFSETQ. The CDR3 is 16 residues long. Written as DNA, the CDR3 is TGCGCCAGCAGCTTGGAGGCTAGCGGGAGTCTCGACGAGCAGTACTTC. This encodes CASSLEASGSLDEQYF.

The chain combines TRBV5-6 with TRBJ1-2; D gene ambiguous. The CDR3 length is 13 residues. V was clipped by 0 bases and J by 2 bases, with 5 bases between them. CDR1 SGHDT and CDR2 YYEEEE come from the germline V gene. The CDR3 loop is CASSLVRNYGYTF. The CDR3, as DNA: TGTGCCAGCAGCTTGGTGCGGAACTATGGCTACACCTTC.

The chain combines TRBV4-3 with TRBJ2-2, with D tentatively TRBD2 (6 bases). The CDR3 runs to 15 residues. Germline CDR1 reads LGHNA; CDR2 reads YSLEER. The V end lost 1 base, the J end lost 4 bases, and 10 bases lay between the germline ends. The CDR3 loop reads CASSQVGSGTGELFF. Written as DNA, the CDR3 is TGCGCCAGCAGCCAAGTGGGTAGCGGCACCGGGGAGCTGTTTTTT.

The CDR3 region has the DNA TGTGCCAGCAGCGTAGGGGGGGAGCCTGATCTTAGCTCCTACAATGAGCAGTTCTTC. It is translated as CASSVGGEPDLSSYNEQFF. The V and J genes are TRBV9 and TRBJ2-1; the D gene is possibly TRBD2 (6 bases). CDR1 and CDR2 from the germline V gene are SGDLS and YYNGEE. The CDR3 is made up of 19 amino acids. V shed 0 bases and J shed 0 bases, with 19 bases lying between them.

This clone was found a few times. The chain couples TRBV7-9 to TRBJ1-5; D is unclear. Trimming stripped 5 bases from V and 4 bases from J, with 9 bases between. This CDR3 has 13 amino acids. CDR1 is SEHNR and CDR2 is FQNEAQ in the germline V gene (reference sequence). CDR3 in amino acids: CASSKGLNQPQHF. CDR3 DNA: TGTGCCAGCAGCAAGGGCCTAAATCAGCCCCAGCATTTT.

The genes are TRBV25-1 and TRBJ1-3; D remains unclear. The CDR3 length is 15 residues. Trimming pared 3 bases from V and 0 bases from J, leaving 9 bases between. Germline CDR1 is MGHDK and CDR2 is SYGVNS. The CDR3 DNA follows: TGTGCCAGCAGTGATCACACCAACTCTGGAAACACCATATATTTT. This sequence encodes CASSDHTNSGNTIYF.

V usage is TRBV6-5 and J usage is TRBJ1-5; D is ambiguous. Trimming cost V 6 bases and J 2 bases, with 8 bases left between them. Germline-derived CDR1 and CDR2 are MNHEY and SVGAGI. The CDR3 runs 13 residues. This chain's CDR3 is CASRSVGNQPQHF. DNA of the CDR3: TGTGCCAGCAGGTCAGTTGGCAATCAGCCCCAGCATTTT.

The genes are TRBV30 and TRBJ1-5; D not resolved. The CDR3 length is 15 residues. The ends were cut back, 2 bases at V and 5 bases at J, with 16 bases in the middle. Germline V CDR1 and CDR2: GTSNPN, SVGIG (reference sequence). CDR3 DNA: TGTGCCTGGAGTTTGGGATCTCAGAGATATCAGCCCCAGCATTTT. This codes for CAWSLGSQRYQPQHF. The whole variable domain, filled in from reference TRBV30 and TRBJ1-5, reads SQTIHQWPATLVQPVGSPLSLECTVEGTSNPNLYWYRQAAGRGLQLLFYSVGIGQISSEVPQNLSASRPQDRQFILSSKKLLLSDSGFYLCAWSLGSQRYQPQHFGDGTRLSIL.

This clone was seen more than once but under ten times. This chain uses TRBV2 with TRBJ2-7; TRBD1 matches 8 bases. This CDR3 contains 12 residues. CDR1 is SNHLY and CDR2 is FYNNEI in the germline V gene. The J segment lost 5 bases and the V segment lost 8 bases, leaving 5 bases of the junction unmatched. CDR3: CASGQGLDEQYF. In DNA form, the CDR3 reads TGTGCCAGCGGACAGGGTCTGGACGAGCAGTACTTC.

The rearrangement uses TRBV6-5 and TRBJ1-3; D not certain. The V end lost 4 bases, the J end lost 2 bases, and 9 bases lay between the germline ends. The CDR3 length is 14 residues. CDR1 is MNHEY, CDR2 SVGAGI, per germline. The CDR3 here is CASSSGAAGNTIYF. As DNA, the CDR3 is TGTGCCAGCAGTTCAGGCGCCGCTGGAAACACCATATATTTT.

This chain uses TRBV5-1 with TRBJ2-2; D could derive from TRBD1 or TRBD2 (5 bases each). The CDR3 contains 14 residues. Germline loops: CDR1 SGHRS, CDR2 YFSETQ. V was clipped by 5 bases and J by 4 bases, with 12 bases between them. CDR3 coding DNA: TGCGCCAGCAGTTCCGGGGCCGTCACCGGGGAGCTGTTTTTT. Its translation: CASSSGAVTGELFF.

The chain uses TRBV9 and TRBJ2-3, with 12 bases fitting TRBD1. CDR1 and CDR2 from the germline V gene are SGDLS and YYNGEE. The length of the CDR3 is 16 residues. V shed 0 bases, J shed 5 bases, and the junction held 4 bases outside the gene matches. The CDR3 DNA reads TGTGCCAGCAGCGTAGCGGGACAGGGGGCCGGAGATACGCAGTATTTT. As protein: CASSVAGQGAGDTQYF.

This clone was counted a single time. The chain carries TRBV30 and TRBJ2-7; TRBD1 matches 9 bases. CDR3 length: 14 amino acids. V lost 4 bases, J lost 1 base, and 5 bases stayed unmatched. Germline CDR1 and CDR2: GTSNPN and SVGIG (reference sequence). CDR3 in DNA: TGTGCCTGGACCTCGGGACAGGGTTCCTACGAGCAGTACTTC. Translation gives CAWTSGQGSYEQYF.

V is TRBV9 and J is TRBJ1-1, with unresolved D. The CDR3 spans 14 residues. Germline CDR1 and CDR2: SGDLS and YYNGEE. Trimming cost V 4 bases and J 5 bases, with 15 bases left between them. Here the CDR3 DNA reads TGTGCCAGCAGCCCCGCCGTCAGCAAAACTGAAGCTTTCTTT. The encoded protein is CASSPAVSKTEAFF.

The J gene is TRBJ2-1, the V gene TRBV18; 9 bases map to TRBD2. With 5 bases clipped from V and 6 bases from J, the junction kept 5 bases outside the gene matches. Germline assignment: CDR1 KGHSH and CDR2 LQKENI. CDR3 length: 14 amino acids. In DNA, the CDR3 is TGTGCCAGCTCAAGACTAGCGGAAGGCAATGAGCAGTTCTTC. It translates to CASSRLAEGNEQFF. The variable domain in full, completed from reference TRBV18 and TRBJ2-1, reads NAGVMQNPRHLVRRRGQEARLRCSPMKGHSHVYWYRQLPEEGLKFMVYLQKENIIDESGMPKERFSAEFPKEGPSILRIQQVVRGDSAAYFCASSRLAEGNEQFFGPGTRLTVL.

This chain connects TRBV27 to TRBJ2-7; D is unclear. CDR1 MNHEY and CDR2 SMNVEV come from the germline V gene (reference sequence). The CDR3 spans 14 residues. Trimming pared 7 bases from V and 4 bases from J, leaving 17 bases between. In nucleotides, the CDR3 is TGTGCCAGCACGCCCCCTCCCCCGGCGTACGAGCAGTACTTC. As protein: CASTPPPPAYEQYF.

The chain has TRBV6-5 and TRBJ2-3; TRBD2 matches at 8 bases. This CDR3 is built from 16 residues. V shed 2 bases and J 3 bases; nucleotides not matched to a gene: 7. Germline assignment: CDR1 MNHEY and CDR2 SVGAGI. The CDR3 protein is CASSYPGLARTDTQYF. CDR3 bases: TGTGCCAGCAGTTACCCCGGACTAGCTCGGACAGATACGCAGTATTTT.

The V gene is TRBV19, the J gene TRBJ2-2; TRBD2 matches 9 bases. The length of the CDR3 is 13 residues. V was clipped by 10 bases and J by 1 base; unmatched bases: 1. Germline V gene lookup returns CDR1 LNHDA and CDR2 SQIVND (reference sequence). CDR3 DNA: TGTGCCACTAGCGGGGTGAACACCGGGGAGCTGTTTTTT. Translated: CATSGVNTGELFF. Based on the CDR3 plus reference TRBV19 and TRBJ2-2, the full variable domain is DGGITQSPKYLFRKEGQNVTLSCEQNLNHDAMYWYRQDPGQGLRLIYYSQIVNDFQKGDIAEGYSVSREKKESFPLTVTSAQKNPTAFYLCATSGVNTGELFFGEGSRLTVL.

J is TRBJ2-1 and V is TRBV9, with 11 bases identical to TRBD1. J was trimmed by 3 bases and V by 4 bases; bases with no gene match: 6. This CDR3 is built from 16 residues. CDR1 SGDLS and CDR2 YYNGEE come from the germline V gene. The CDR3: CASSLRGTGGYNEQFF. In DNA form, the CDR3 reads TGTGCCAGCAGCCTCCGGGGGACAGGGGGCTACAATGAGCAGTTCTTC. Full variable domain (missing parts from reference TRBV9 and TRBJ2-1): DSGVTQTPKHLITATGQRVTLRCSPRSGDLSVYWYQQSLDQGLQFLIQYYNGEERAKGNILERFSAQQFPDLHSELNLSSLELGDSALYFCASSLRGTGGYNEQFFGPGTRLTVL.

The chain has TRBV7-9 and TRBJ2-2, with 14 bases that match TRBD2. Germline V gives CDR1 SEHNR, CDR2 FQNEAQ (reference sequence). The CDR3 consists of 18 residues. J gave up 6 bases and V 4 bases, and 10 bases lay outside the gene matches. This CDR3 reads CASSWGLAGVGAAGELFF. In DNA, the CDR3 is TGTGCCAGCAGCTGGGGACTAGCGGGAGTGGGGGCCGCCGGGGAGCTGTTTTTT.

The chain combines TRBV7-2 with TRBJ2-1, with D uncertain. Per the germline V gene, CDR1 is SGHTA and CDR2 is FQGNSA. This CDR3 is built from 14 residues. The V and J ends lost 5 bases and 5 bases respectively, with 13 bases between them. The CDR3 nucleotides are TGTGCCAGCAGCCCCGGTCGGACCGACAATGAGCAGTTCTTC. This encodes CASSPGRTDNEQFF. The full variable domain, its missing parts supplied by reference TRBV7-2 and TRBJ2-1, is GAGVSQSPSNKVTEKGKDVELRCDPISGHTALYWYRQSLGQGLEFLIYFQGNSAPDKSGLPSDRFSAERTGGSVSTLTIQRTQQEDSAVYLCASSPGRTDNEQFFGPGTRLTVL.

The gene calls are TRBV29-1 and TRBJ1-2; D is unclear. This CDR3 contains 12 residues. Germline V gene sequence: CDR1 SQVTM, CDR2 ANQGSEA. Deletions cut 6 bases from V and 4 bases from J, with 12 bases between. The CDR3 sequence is CSVGEGSYGYTF. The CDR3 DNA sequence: TGCAGCGTCGGGGAAGGCAGCTATGGCTACACCTTC.

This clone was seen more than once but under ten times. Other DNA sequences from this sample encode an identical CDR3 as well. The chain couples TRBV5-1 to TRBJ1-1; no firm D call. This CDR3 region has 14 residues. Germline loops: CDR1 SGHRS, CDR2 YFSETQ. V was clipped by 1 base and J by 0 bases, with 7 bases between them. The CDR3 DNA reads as TGCGCCAGCAGCTTGTCAGCCATGAACACTGAAGCTTTCTTT. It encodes CASSLSAMNTEAFF.

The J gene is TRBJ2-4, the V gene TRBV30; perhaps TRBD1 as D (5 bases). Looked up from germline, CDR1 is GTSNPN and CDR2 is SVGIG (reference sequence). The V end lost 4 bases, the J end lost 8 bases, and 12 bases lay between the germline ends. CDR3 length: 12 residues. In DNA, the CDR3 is TGTGCCTGGAAGGGGATCAGTGACATTCAGTACTTC. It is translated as CAWKGISDIQYF.

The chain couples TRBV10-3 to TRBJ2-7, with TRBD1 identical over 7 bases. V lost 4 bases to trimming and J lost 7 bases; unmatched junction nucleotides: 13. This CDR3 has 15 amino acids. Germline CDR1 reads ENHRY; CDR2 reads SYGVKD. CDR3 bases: TGTGCCATCAGTGGGGCCGACAGGGCTCTACGGGAGCAGTACTTC. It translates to CAISGADRALREQYF.

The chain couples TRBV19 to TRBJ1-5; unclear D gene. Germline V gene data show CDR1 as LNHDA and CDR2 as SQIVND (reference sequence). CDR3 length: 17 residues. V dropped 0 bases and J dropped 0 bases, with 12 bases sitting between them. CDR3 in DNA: TGTGCCAGTAGTATAGATCGACGGACGCCTAGCAATCAGCCCCAGCATTTT. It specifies CASSIDRRTPSNQPQHF.

The CDR3 bases are TGTGCCTGGAGTACCTTAGGGGGCTTGGGCAATCAGCCCCAGCATTTT. It specifies CAWSTLGGLGNQPQHF. The rearrangement uses TRBV30 and TRBJ1-5, with TRBD1 matching 7 bases. The CDR3 is 16 amino acids. Germline CDR1 and CDR2: GTSNPN and SVGIG (reference sequence). Losses at the gene ends were 2 bases for V and 2 bases for J; bases not matched to a gene: 9.

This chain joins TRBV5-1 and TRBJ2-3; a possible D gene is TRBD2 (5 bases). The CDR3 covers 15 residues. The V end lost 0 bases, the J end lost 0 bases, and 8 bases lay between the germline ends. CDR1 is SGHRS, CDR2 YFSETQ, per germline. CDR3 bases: TGCGCCAGCAGCTTGGCGGGGAAGAGCACAGATACGCAGTATTTT. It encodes CASSLAGKSTDTQYF.

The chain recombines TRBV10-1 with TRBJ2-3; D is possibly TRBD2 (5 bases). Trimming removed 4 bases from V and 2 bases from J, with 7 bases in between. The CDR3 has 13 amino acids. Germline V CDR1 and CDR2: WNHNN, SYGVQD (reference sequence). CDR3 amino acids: CASSGDYTDTQYF. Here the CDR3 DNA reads TGCGCCAGCAGTGGTGACTACACAGATACGCAGTATTTT.